Detailed here is one T cell receptor (beta chain). The antigen is undetermined. These data come from a study of human T cells and chemical hapten exposure. Study overall: The patients were mostly female; they had alopecia areata, totalis or universalis. Study results and limitations: Compared with pre-sensitization or healthy control sets, expanded TCRs clustered more.

The CDR3 has 16 residues. The ends were cut back, 0 bases at V and 0 bases at J, with 12 bases in the middle. CDR1 is DFQATT, CDR2 SNEGSKA, per germline (reference sequence). Each CDR3 protein gets one entry after TCRdb re-called the RACE reads with MiXCR. The sample includes approximately 160,000 distinct CDR3 sequences, 25% to 30% seen only once; the top ten take approximately 2.1%. The time point denotes: patch test 3, about 24 weeks after DPC sensitization. Treatment in this sample: therapeutic diphenylcyclopropenone sensitization with weekly scalp DPC. Patch tests were applied only after blood draws. Participating donors were patients with alopecia, aged 18 to 70 years, considered appropriate candidates for DPC.

Here the sequenced sample was whole blood, taken in connection with sensitization to the hapten diphenylcyclopropenone (DPC). V usage is TRBV20-1 and J usage is TRBJ2-1; no clear D gene. The TCR sequence derives from a woman in her late teens or twenties with alopecia areata. Some clones in this sample may be carry-over from other donors' samples. The chain's CDR3 is CSARDLGRSSYNEQFF. CDR3 bases: TGCAGTGCTAGAGATTTAGGCCGAAGCTCCTACAATGAGCAGTTCTTC.